This TCR beta chain emerged from a study of PD-1 blockade in classical Hodgkin lymphoma. All patients experienced relapse after autologous stem cell transplantation, and brentuximab vedotin exposure was variable. Data came from immunoSEQ multiplex PCR; TCRdb stores just in-frame clones and leaves some out. The sample records roughly 70,000 clones, about 64% being singletons. Concerning this clone itself: Its antigen remains unknown.

The study's findings and limits: With respect to the repertoire differences, their causes, possibly disease activity or prior therapy, remain undefined. Patients with an early start, nivolumab under 1 year after ASCT, were excluded.

This specimen consisted of peripheral blood mononuclear cells (PBMCs), obtained before the second cycle of nivolumab. The receptor comes from a human donor with classical Hodgkin lymphoma.

CDR3 region: CASSLTPTGVLDEQFF. The CDR3 coding sequence is TGTGCCAGCAGCTTGACCCCGACAGGGGTCTTGGATGAGCAGTTCTTC. V gene TRBV5-6 combines with J gene TRBJ2-1, with 8 bases identical to TRBD1. From germline, CDR1 is SGHDT and CDR2 YYEEEE. The CDR3 consists of 16 residues. The junction had 11 bases not matched to a gene; V was cut back by 1 base and J by 8 bases.